The source of this TCR beta chain is a study of Tregs in tolerant kidney transplant recipients. Germline CDR1 reads SGHRS; CDR2 reads YFSETQ. The CDR3 contains 15 residues. The V end was cut by 2 bases, the J end by 8 bases, with 16 bases between. Libraries were prepared by immunoSEQ multiplex PCR; TCRdb keeps only in-frame clonotypes and omits some of them. This sample yields 35,000 to 55,000 clones, of which 91% are seen a single time; about 0.7% belongs to the top ten. In the case of this clone: Its antigen remains unknown.

CD4+CD25+CD127- Tregs, CD4+CD25- non-Tregs, CD4 and CD8 cells were sorted. Whole-study results and caveats: No direct test of biological reproducibility was done here.

Sequenced input: Tregs from blood. This sequence originates from a human donor in good health. The chain carries TRBV5-1 and TRBJ1-4; D is perhaps TRBD1 (5 bases). The CDR3 coding sequence is TGCGCCAGCAGCTTAGTCCCAGGGATTGGGGAAAAACTGTTTTTT. It yields the protein CASSLVPGIGEKLFF.